This TCR beta chain was retrieved from a study of shared clonotypes between healthy human individuals. Authors' data handling: Sequence data from immunoSEQ were junction-only and lacked quality scores; consequently, filtering differed. Repertoires were generated with immunoSEQ multiplex PCR, while TCRdb's copy carries only in-frame clones and drops some. V and J calls plus clone size are reproduced from that table; the DNA served to infer D and trimming. Of roughly 1.4 million clones detected, 98% to 99% appear once; the ten largest clones hold approximately 0.38%. Study-level findings and limits: Sorted-subset sequencing was shown by rarefaction to be incomplete despite large depth.

A note on this clone: Its antigen is unknown.

The junction had 1 base not matched to a gene; V was cut back by 4 bases and J by 5 bases. This CDR3 region has 14 residues. CDR1 is SGHAT and CDR2 is FQNNGV in the germline V gene. Sequenced sample: naive CD4+ T cells sorted from blood. Subset of the sample: CD45RA+ positively selected. The receptor was isolated from a man aged 30-40 years in good health. The J gene is TRBJ2-3, the V gene TRBV11-2, with 12 bases matching TRBD2. The DNA for the CDR3 is TGTGCCAGCAGCTCTAGCGGGAGGGGAGATACGCAGTATTTT. Translation: CASSSSGRGDTQYF. The variable domain in full, completed from reference TRBV11-2 and TRBJ2-3, reads EAGVAQSPRYKIIEKRQSVAFWCNPISGHATLYWYQQILGQGPKLLIQFQNNGVVDDSQLPKDRFSAERLKGVDSTLKIQPAKLEDSAVYLCASSSSGRGDTQYFGPGTRLTVL.